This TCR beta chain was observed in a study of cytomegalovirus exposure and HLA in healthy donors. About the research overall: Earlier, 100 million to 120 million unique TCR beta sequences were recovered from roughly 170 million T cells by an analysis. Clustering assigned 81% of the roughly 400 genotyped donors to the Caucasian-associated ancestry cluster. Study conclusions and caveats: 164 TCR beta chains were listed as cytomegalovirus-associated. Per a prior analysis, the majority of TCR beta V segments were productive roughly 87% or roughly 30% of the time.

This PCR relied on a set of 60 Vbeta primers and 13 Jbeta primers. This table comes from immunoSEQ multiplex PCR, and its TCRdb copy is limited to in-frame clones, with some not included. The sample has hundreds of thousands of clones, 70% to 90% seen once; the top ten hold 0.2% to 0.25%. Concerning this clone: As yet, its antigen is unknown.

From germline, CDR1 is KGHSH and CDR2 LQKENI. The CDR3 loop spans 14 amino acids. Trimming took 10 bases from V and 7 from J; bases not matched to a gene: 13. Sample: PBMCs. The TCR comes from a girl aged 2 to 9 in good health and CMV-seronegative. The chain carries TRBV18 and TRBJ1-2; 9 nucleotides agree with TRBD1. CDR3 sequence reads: CATYRPNRGPGYTF. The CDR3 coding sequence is TGTGCCACCTACAGGCCTAACAGGGGGCCTGGCTACACCTTC. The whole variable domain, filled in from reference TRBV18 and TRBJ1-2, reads NAGVMQNPRHLVRRRGQEARLRCSPMKGHSHVYWYRQLPEEGLKFMVYLQKENIIDESGMPKERFSAEFPKEGPSILRIQQVVRGDSAAYFCATYRPNRGPGYTFGSGTRLTVV.